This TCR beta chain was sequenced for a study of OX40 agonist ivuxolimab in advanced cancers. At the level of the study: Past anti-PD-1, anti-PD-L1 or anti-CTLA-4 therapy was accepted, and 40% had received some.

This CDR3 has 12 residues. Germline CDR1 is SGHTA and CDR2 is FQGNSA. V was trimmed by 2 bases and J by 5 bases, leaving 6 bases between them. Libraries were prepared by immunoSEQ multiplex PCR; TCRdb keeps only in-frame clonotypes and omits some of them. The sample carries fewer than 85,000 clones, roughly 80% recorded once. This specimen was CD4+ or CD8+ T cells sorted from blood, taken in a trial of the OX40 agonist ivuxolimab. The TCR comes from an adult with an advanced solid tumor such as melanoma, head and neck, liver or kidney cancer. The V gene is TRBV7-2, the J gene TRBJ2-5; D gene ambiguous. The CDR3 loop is CASSLSAETQYF. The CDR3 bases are TGTGCCAGCAGCTTATCAGCGGAGACCCAGTACTTC.